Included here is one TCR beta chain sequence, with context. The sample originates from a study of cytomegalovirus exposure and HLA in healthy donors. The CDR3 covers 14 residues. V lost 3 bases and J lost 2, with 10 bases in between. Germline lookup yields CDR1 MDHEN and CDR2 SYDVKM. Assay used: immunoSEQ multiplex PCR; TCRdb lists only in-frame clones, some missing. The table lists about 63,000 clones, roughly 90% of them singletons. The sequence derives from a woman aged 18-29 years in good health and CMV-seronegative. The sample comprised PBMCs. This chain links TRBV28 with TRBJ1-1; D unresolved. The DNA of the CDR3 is TGTGCCAGCAGTTTGAAGCCCTATAACACTGAAGCTTTCTTT. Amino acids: CASSLKPYNTEAFF.